This T cell receptor (beta chain) came from a study of cytomegalovirus exposure and HLA in healthy donors. Worth noting for this clone: As yet, its antigen is unknown.

The CDR3 is 14 residues long. V lost 6 bases, J lost 1 base, and 10 bases lay in between. Germline lookup yields CDR1 LGHNT and CDR2 FRNRAP. General study findings and limits: Cytomegalovirus association was assigned to about 150 TCR beta chains. Under in vitro conditions, a few CMV-associated chains were confirmed as specific for CMV antigens. In most subjects, TCR beta sequences reportedly gave accurate predictions of HLA-A and HLA-B alleles.

The PCR ran on 60 Vbeta and 13 Jbeta primers. Clones were read by immunoSEQ multiplex PCR, and TCRdb kept only the in-frame ones, dropping some. This sample has roughly 140,000 clones, with roughly 80% found just once. This clonotype was obtained from a woman in her forties or fifties in good health and CMV-seronegative. What was sequenced was PBMCs. J is TRBJ1-5 and V is TRBV12-5; D is perhaps TRBD1 (6 bases). This chain's CDR3 is CASGWGTSNQPQHF. The DNA for the CDR3 is TGTGCTAGTGGGTGGGGGACAAGCAATCAGCCCCAGCATTTT.